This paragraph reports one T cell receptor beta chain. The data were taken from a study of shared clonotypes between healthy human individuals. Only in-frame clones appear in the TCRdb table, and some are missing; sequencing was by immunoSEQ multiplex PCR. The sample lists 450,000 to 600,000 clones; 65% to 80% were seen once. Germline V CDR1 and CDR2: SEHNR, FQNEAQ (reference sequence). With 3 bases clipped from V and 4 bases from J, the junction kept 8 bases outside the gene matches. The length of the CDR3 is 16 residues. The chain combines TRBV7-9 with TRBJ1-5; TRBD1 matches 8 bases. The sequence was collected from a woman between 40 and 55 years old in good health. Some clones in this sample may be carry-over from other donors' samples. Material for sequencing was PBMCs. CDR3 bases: TGTGCCAGCAGCTTGGGAGACAGGGGATCTAATCAGCCCCAGCATTTT. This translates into CASSLGDRGSNQPQHF.